Presented here are 15 T cell receptor beta chains from one specimen sequenced in a study of neurological immune-mediated disorders. TCRdb fed the 5' RACE reads into MiXCR, producing one record per CDR3 protein. The data show tens of thousands of distinct CDR3 sequences, 9.5% to 13% seen once. Specimen: PBMCs. These receptors all stem from a woman aged 60-75 years in good health.

There are many counts of this clonotype. The chain links TRBV5-4 to TRBJ2-3, with a possible D match to TRBD1 (5 bases). V was shortened by 4 bases and J by 1 base, with 13 bases between the two germline ends. CDR3 size: 15 residues. Looked up from germline, CDR1 is SGHNT and CDR2 is YYREEE (reference sequence). CDR3 amino acids: CASSPQATRTDTQYF. DNA of the CDR3: TGTGCCAGCAGCCCACAGGCTACCCGCACAGATACGCAGTATTTT.

This chain joins TRBV7-2 and TRBJ2-1; 9 nucleotides agree with TRBD2. The CDR3 contains 16 residues. Germline assignment: CDR1 SGHTA and CDR2 FQGNSA. The J segment lost 7 bases and the V segment lost 1 base, leaving 8 bases of the junction unmatched. The CDR3 reads CASSLDMRGGVNEQFF. CDR3 nucleotides: TGTGCCAGCAGCTTAGATATGCGGGGGGGCGTTAATGAGCAGTTCTTC.

This clonotype was observed a handful of times. This chain uses TRBV5-1 with TRBJ1-4, with D possibly matching TRBD1 (5 bases). Germline V gene lookup returns CDR1 SGHRS and CDR2 YFSETQ. The CDR3 runs 16 residues. Trimming pared 5 bases from V and 2 bases from J, leaving 16 bases between. The CDR3 region has the DNA TGCGCCAGCAGTTCGGGACCCCGGACCACTAATGAAAAACTGTTTTTT. Protein: CASSSGPRTTNEKLFF. Supplemented by reference TRBV5-1 and TRBJ1-4, the full variable domain reads KAGVTQTPRYLIKTRGQQVTLSCSPISGHRSVSWYQQTPGQGLQFLFEYFSETQRNKGNFPGRFSGRQFSNSRSEMNVSTLELGDSALYLCASSSGPRTTNEKLFFGSGTQLSVL.

The sample holds many counts of this clonotype. The genes are TRBV19 and TRBJ1-2; D perhaps matches TRBD1 (6 bases). Trimming left V 2 bases short and J 6 bases short, with 10 bases between. The germline V gene has CDR1 LNHDA and CDR2 SQIVND (reference sequence). CDR3 length: 13 amino acids. The CDR3 bases are TGTGCCAGTAGTATACTAGGGGGGAATGGCTACACCTTC. Encoded protein: CASSILGGNGYTF.

This clonotype showed up many times. The chain has TRBV20-1 and TRBJ2-2; perhaps TRBD2 as D (5 bases). The germline gives CDR1 DFQATT, CDR2 SNEGSKA (reference sequence). The length of the CDR3 is 14 residues. With 2 bases removed from V and 0 bases from J, the gap between germline ends came to 7 bases. The CDR3 is CSARPGTNTGELFF. The CDR3 bases are TGCAGTGCTAGACCGGGAACGAACACCGGGGAGCTGTTTTTT.

The table lists this clonotype with many counts. V usage is TRBV3-1 and J usage is TRBJ2-7; D perhaps matches TRBD1 (6 bases). The V gene's germline CDR1 is LGHDT and CDR2 YNNKEL (reference sequence). This CDR3 region has 14 residues. Trimming took off 3 bases at V and 6 bases at J, with 15 bases between the two ends. The CDR3 loop reads CASSQQGTHGEQYF. CDR3 nucleotides: TGTGCCAGCAGCCAGCAGGGGACCCATGGCGAGCAGTACTTC.

This clonotype occurred many times. CDR3 residues: CANRPGTGGAEQYF. CDR3 coding DNA: TGCGCCAACAGACCCGGGACAGGGGGCGCCGAGCAGTACTTC. This rearrangement joins TRBV5-1 to TRBJ2-7, with 12 bases fitting TRBD1. The CDR3 is made up of 14 amino acids. Germline-derived CDR1 and CDR2 are SGHRS and YFSETQ. V shed 9 bases and J 6 bases; nucleotides not matched to a gene: 10.

This clonotype was seen ten or more times. This chain joins TRBV12-3 or TRBV12-4 and TRBJ2-1; D possibly corresponds to TRBD1 (6 bases). Deletions cut 2 bases from V and 6 bases from J, with 14 bases between. The CDR3 loop spans 15 amino acids. In DNA, the CDR3 is TGTGCCAGCAGTTTAAGACAGGCTCCCCCCAATGAGCAGTTCTTC. Residues: CASSLRQAPPNEQFF.

This clonotype has at least ten counts. The V and J genes are TRBV5-1 and TRBJ2-7, with D hard to call. V lost 8 bases and J 3 bases, leaving 18 bases between the germline ends. Germline V gene data show CDR1 as SGHRS and CDR2 as YFSETQ. The length of the CDR3 is 14 residues. This chain's CDR3 is CARKSSVICYEQYF. CDR3 bases: TGCGCCAGGAAATCATCTGTGATTTGCTACGAGCAGTACTTC.

The sample holds many counts of this clonotype. This chain joins TRBV6-5 and TRBJ2-7; 7 bases align to TRBD1. With V trimmed by 2 bases and J by 3 bases, 7 bases remained unmatched. The CDR3 extends over 15 amino acids. Germline V CDR1 and CDR2: MNHEY, SVGAGI. The CDR3 DNA is TGTGCCAGCAGTTACATTGGGACAGCACGCTACGAGCAGTACTTC. It translates to CASSYIGTARYEQYF.

In its sample, this clonotype was seen many times. An end of the junction does not agree with germline; a read error may underlie this. V and J are TRBV4-3 and TRBJ2-3; 9 bases align to TRBD2. The CDR3 extends over 16 amino acids. Per the germline V gene, CDR1 is LGHNA and CDR2 is YSLEER. CDR3 coding DNA: TGCGCCAGCAGCGAAGAGGGCGGGGGGGCCGTAGATACGCAGTATTTT. It specifies CASSEEGGGAVDTQYF.

This clonotype occurred many times. The chain is built from TRBV5-6 and TRBJ2-1; no clear D. With 4 bases removed from V and 2 bases from J, the gap between germline ends came to 16 bases. The CDR3 is made up of 16 amino acids. Germline CDR1 SGHDT, CDR2 YYEEEE. CDR3 DNA sequence: TGTGCCAGCAGCCTCTCTACGCTACGCCCCTACAATGAGCAGTTCTTC. Amino acids: CASSLSTLRPYNEQFF. Combining the CDR3 with reference TRBV5-6 and TRBJ2-1 gives the whole variable domain DAGVTQSPTHLIKTRGQQVTLRCSPKSGHDTVSWYQQALGQGPQFIFQYYEEEERQRGNFPDRFSGHQFPNYSSELNVNALLLGDSALYLCASSLSTLRPYNEQFFGPGTRLTVL.

This clonotype came up once. The V gene is TRBV3-1, the J gene TRBJ1-1; unclear D gene. Germline CDR1 and CDR2: LGHDT and YNNKEL (reference sequence). Trimming pared 3 bases from V and 6 bases from J, leaving 11 bases between. CDR3 length: 13 amino acids. The CDR3 loop reads CASSQDGRSEAFF. In nucleotides, the CDR3 is TGTGCCAGCAGCCAGGACGGACGGTCTGAAGCTTTCTTT.

V gene TRBV5-6 combines with J gene TRBJ2-7; D is perhaps TRBD1 (6 bases). Germline V gives CDR1 SGHDT, CDR2 YYEEEE. There are 14 residues in the CDR3. Trimming removed 2 bases at V and 0 bases at J, with 9 bases between. The CDR3 DNA reads TGTGCCAGCAGCTTCCCGGGACACTCCTACGAGCAGTACTTC. The encoded protein is CASSFPGHSYEQYF.

This clonotype is medium-sized. The chain uses TRBV5-5 and TRBJ1-5; 8 nucleotides match TRBD1. The germline gives CDR1 SGHKS, CDR2 YYEKEE (reference sequence). The CDR3 is 15 amino acids. The V gene end was trimmed by 0 bases and the J gene end by 5 bases; junction bases not matched to a gene: 4. CDR3 loop: CASSLATGEYQPQHF. As DNA, the CDR3 is TGTGCCAGCAGCTTGGCGACAGGGGAGTATCAGCCCCAGCATTTT.